What follows describes a single TCR beta chain. Antigen unknown. This sample was included in a study of PD-1 blockade in classical Hodgkin lymphoma. Findings and limits, study-wide: Significantly greater TCR diversity emerged by C4D1 in CD4+ cells but not CD8+ cells. TCR diversity at baseline was reported to be reduced in newly diagnosed patients relative to healthy donors.

Sample time point: cycle 4 day 1 (C4D1), after less than seven weeks of nivolumab. Every one of the patients relapsed after autologous stem cell transplantation (brentuximab vedotin exposure was variable). This CDR3 spans 14 amino acids. Germline V gene sequence: CDR1 SQVTM, CDR2 ANQGSEA. With 7 bases clipped from V and 7 bases from J, the junction kept 12 bases outside the gene matches. The data were produced by immunoSEQ multiplex PCR, yet TCRdb's version contains in-frame clones alone and is incomplete. This sample has about 19,000 clones; around 84% occur once, and the top ten carry roughly a fifth.

This sequence was found in a human donor with classical Hodgkin lymphoma. The sample was peripheral blood mononuclear cells (PBMCs), taken before the fourth cycle of nivolumab. The chain recombines TRBV29-1 with TRBJ2-5, with 10 bases identical to TRBD1. CDR3 nucleotide sequence: TGCAGCGGGGGACAGGGGCCTCCGGAGGGGACCCAGTACTTC. Amino acid sequence: CSGGQGPPEGTQYF.